This T cell receptor beta chain was sequenced during a study of metastatic and nonmetastatic thyroid tumors. Overall study findings and caveats: Across blood and tumor, TCR beta diversity in malignant thyroid tumors was reportedly significantly higher than in benign nodules.

MiXCR reprocessed the PCR reads for TCRdb. The data show 20,000 to 25,000 clones, about 20% seen once. Unmatched junction bases numbered 4, after V lost 3 bases and J lost 3 bases. The CDR3 runs 16 residues. Germline V gene data show CDR1 as SGHTA and CDR2 as FQGNSA. Until they underwent thyroid surgery, no patient had received any treatment. This clone turned up a few times. What it binds is unknown. The material sequenced was tumor tissue. The receptor's source is a female donor with papillary thyroid cancer or a benign thyroid nodule (not recorded which). Some clones in this sample may be carry-over from other donors' samples. The rearrangement joins TRBV7-2 to TRBJ2-4, with 11 bases identical to TRBD1. The CDR3 nucleotides are TGTGCCAGCAGCTTCGGACAGGGGGCAGGCAAAAACATTCAGTACTTC. This codes for CASSFGQGAGKNIQYF.